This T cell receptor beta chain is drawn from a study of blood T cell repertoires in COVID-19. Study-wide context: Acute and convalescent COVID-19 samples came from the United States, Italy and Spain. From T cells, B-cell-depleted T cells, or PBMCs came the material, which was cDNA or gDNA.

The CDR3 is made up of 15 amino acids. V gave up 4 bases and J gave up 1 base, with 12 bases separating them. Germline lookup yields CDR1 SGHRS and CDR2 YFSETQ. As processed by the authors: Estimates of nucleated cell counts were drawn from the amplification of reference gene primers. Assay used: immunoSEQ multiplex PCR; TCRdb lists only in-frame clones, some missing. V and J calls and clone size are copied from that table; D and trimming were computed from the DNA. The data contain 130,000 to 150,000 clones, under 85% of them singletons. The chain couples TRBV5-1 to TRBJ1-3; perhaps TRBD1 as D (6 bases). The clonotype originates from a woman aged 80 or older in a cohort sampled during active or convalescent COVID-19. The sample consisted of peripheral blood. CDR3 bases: TGCGCCAGCAGCACTGGACAGACTTCTGGAAACACCATATATTTT. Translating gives CASSTGQTSGNTIYF. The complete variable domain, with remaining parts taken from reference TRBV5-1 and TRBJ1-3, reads KAGVTQTPRYLIKTRGQQVTLSCSPISGHRSVSWYQQTPGQGLQFLFEYFSETQRNKGNFPGRFSGRQFSNSRSEMNVSTLELGDSALYLCASSTGQTSGNTIYFGEGSWLTVV.